Listed here are 25 T cell receptor beta chains from one sample, sequenced in a study of T cells in localized non-small cell lung cancer. Some clones are missing from TCRdb's copy, which holds only in-frame ones; the method was immunoSEQ multiplex PCR. The repertoire holds under 35,000 clones, with around 80% as singletons. Sample: peripheral blood, taken before any cancer treatment. These receptors all come from a male donor aged 60 or older with stage II squamous cell lung carcinoma.

This chain links TRBV12-2 with TRBJ2-6; the table's D gene call, TRBD2, was not cross checked with the DNA. TRBV12-2 is flagged as a pseudogene. The CDR3 runs 18 residues. The CDR3 coding sequence is TGTGCAAGTCGCTTAGTGGCGGGCAGAGAGATCTCGGCCAACGTCCTGACTTTC. This sequence encodes CASRLVAGREISANVLTF.

The V call is TRBV30, the J call TRBJ2-6; no firm D call. This CDR3 is built from 15 residues. Germline CDR1 is GTSNPN and CDR2 is SVGIG (reference sequence). The CDR3 loop is CAFSSGSSGANVLTF. CDR3 DNA sequence: TGTGCGTTTTCATCTGGAAGCTCTGGGGCCAACGTCCTGACTTTC.

The chain has TRBV5-1 and TRBJ2-7, with D perhaps matching TRBD2 (6 bases). The V end was cut by 6 bases, the J end by 4 bases, with 11 bases between. Looked up from germline, CDR1 is SGHRS and CDR2 is YFSETQ. CDR3 length: 12 amino acids. For the CDR3, the DNA is TGCGCCAGCACCGGGAGCTCTTACGAGCAGTACTTC. Protein: CASTGSSYEQYF. The variable domain in full, with the rest retrieved from reference TRBV5-1 and TRBJ2-7, is KAGVTQTPRYLIKTRGQQVTLSCSPISGHRSVSWYQQTPGQGLQFLFEYFSETQRNKGNFPGRFSGRQFSNSRSEMNVSTLELGDSALYLCASTGSSYEQYFGPGTRLTVT.

CDR3 loop: CASREGTDYGYTF. The CDR3 coding sequence is TGTGCCAGCAGGGAGGGGACAGACTATGGCTACACCTTC. V gene TRBV7-9 combines with J gene TRBJ1-2; 7 nucleotides line up with TRBD1. The V gene end was trimmed by 6 bases and the J gene end by 3 bases; junction bases not matched to a gene: 4. CDR3 length: 13 amino acids. Germline CDR1 and CDR2: SEHNR and FQNEAQ (reference sequence).

The chain uses TRBV6-5 and TRBJ1-3, with TRBD1 matching over 10 bases. Germline V gene sequence: CDR1 MNHEY, CDR2 SVGAGI. This CDR3 is built from 14 residues. Trimming took 6 bases from V and 4 from J; bases not matched to a gene: 3. The CDR3 bases are TGTGCCAGCAGAAGACAGGGGGCCGGAAACACCATATATTTT. It is translated as CASRRQGAGNTIYF.

The chain employs TRBV5-8 and TRBJ1-2; the D gene is possibly TRBD1 (5 bases). The CDR3 extends over 17 amino acids. Trimming took 3 bases from V and 0 from J, leaving 18 bases between them. CDR1 is SGHTS and CDR2 is YDEGEE in the germline V gene. Written as DNA, the CDR3 is TGTGCCAGCAGCTCGCCTAAGGGGACCCAAGCTAACTATGGCTACACCTTC. Encoded protein: CASSSPKGTQANYGYTF. Supplemented by reference TRBV5-8 and TRBJ1-2, the full variable domain reads EAGVTQSPTHLIKTRGQQATLRCSPISGHTSVYWYQQALGLGLQFLLWYDEGEERNRGNFPPRFSGRQFPNYSSELNVNALELEDSALYLCASSSPKGTQANYGYTFGSGTRLTVV.

This clone was counted a few times. This chain uses TRBV27 with TRBJ1-1; the match to TRBD1 covers 8 bases. After removal of 6 bases from V and 0 bases from J, the junction contained 9 bases not matched to a gene. Germline values: CDR1 MNHEY, CDR2 SMNVEV (reference sequence). The CDR3 is 16 residues long. CDR3 bases: TGTGCCAGCAGGTTGACAGGGGCGGGGGTGAACACTGAAGCTTTCTTT. This encodes CASRLTGAGVNTEAFF.

This clone was picked up many times. V and J are TRBV29-1 and TRBJ1-2, with TRBD1 identical over 9 bases. Germline CDR1 is SQVTM and CDR2 is ANQGSEA. This CDR3 has 15 residues. The junction had 6 bases not matched to a gene; V was cut back by 2 bases and J by 2 bases. Here the CDR3 reads CSVESWTGANYGYTF. The CDR3 DNA sequence: TGCAGCGTTGAATCCTGGACAGGGGCGAACTATGGCTACACCTTC.

This chain links TRBV18 with TRBJ2-1; D gene ambiguous. V was pared by 1 base and J by 6 bases, with 16 bases between. Germline V lookup: CDR1 KGHSH, CDR2 LQKENI. The CDR3 consists of 16 residues. The CDR3 DNA sequence: TGTGCCAGCTCACCACGGATCGGCAAGCCCTCCAATGAGCAGTTCTTC. Protein product: CASSPRIGKPSNEQFF.

The chain combines TRBV14 with TRBJ1-2, with TRBD1 matching over 9 bases. The CDR3 length is 14 residues. V shed 1 base, J shed 6 bases, and the junction held 3 bases outside the gene matches. Germline values: CDR1 SGHDN, CDR2 FVKESK. The CDR3 region has the DNA TGTGCCAGCAGCCAAGTTACAGGGGGCGATGGCTACACCTTC. The encoded protein is CASSQVTGGDGYTF.

The chain carries TRBV21-1 and TRBJ1-1; TRBD1, as called in the table, went unchecked against the DNA. TRBV21-1 is tagged as a pseudogene. There are 15 residues in the CDR3. CDR3 loop: CASSSPTGWNTEAFF. In DNA, the CDR3 is TGTGCCAGCAGCAGTCCGACAGGGTGGAACACTGAAGCTTTCTTT.

The V gene is TRBV2, the J gene TRBJ1-2; maybe TRBD1 (6 bases). Trimming removed 6 bases from V and 4 bases from J, with 15 bases in between. The CDR3 spans 14 residues. CDR1 and CDR2 from the germline V gene are SNHLY and FYNNEI. CDR3 region: CASRSLRGGYGYTF. CDR3 DNA: TGTGCCAGCAGGTCCCTCAGGGGCGGCTATGGCTACACCTTC.

The rearrangement links TRBV6-1 to TRBJ1-1; D unclear. The ends were cut back, 1 base at V and 5 bases at J, with 11 bases in the middle. CDR3 length equals 14 residues. Germline CDR1 and CDR2: MNHNS and SASEGT. In DNA, the CDR3 is TGTGCCAGCAGTGAAGGGGGTGTTAGGACTGAAGCTTTCTTT. Its translation is CASSEGGVRTEAFF.

As to this clone: This same CDR3 is encoded by further DNA sequences in the sample. The chain carries TRBV5-1 and TRBJ2-3, with D unresolved. The CDR3 extends over 16 amino acids. The V gene lost 0 bases and the J gene lost 2 bases, with 13 bases spanning the gap. Germline V gene sequence: CDR1 SGHRS, CDR2 YFSETQ. CDR3 residues: CASSLGSTAITDTQYF. DNA of the CDR3: TGCGCCAGCAGCTTGGGGTCTACTGCGATCACAGATACGCAGTATTTT.

CDR3 DNA sequence: TGTGCCAGCAGTAAGAGACTAGCGGGAGGCCCCGGGGAGCTGTTTTTT. It specifies CASSKRLAGGPGELFF. The chain is built from TRBV2 and TRBJ2-2, with 13 bases fitting TRBD2. Per the germline V gene, CDR1 is SNHLY and CDR2 is FYNNEI. The CDR3 is made up of 16 amino acids. After removal of 5 bases from V and 6 bases from J, the junction contained 6 bases not matched to a gene.

The chain couples TRBV5-1 to TRBJ2-7; 9 nucleotides align to TRBD1. Germline lookup yields CDR1 SGHRS and CDR2 YFSETQ. Losses at the gene ends were 1 base for V and 6 bases for J; bases not matched to a gene: 8. CDR3 length: 15 residues. The CDR3 protein is CASSLSGQGWVEQYF. The CDR3 DNA reads TGCGCCAGCAGCTTGTCCGGACAGGGGTGGGTCGAGCAGTACTTC.

This chain uses TRBV7-9 with TRBJ2-3; no reliable D call. Per the germline V gene, CDR1 is SEHNR and CDR2 is FQNEAQ (reference sequence). There are 15 residues in the CDR3. V lost 2 bases, J lost 6 bases, and 15 bases lay in between. CDR3 DNA: TGTGCCAGCAGCTTATTCCGGACGGAAGTTGATACGCAGTATTTT. Translating it yields CASSLFRTEVDTQYF.

This chain links TRBV12-5 with TRBJ1-1; D unclear. Trimming removed 7 bases at V and 1 base at J, with 4 bases between. CDR1 is LGHNT, CDR2 FRNRAP, per germline. CDR3 size: 11 residues. CDR3 sequence (DNA): TGTGCTAGTGCCGCGAACACTGAAGCTTTCTTT. As protein: CASAANTEAFF.

The chain carries TRBV5-6 and TRBJ2-1, with D hard to call. Trimming pared 4 bases from V and 12 bases from J, leaving 17 bases between. CDR3 length: 13 amino acids. Germline V gene data show CDR1 as SGHDT and CDR2 as YYEEEE. The CDR3 region is CASSPPDLIAQFF. For the CDR3, the DNA is TGTGCCAGCAGCCCCCCGGACCTCATAGCGCAGTTCTTC.

The CDR3: CASSERHRLSQPQHF. CDR3 DNA: TGTGCCAGCAGTGAAAGACACCGGTTAAGTCAGCCCCAGCATTTT. This sequence joins TRBV2 and TRBJ1-5; no clear D. The CDR3 totals 15 residues. Trimming pared 2 bases from V and 6 bases from J, leaving 14 bases between. Germline lookup yields CDR1 SNHLY and CDR2 FYNNEI.

This rearrangement joins TRBV27 to TRBJ1-1; a possible D gene is TRBD1 (6 bases). This CDR3 region has 13 residues. Trimming cost V 1 base and J 6 bases, with 9 bases left between them. Germline V gene sequence: CDR1 MNHEY, CDR2 SMNVEV (reference sequence). CDR3 nucleotides: TGTGCCAGCAGTTTATTGGGGGGCGCTGAAGCTTTCTTT. Its translation: CASSLLGGAEAFF.

The V call is TRBV7-2, the J call TRBJ2-1; perhaps TRBD2 as D (5 bases). This CDR3 region has 14 residues. V was clipped by 5 bases and J by 6 bases, with 14 bases between them. CDR1 is SGHTA, CDR2 FQGNSA, per germline. The chain's CDR3 is CASSHGGRLNEQFF. In nucleotides, the CDR3 is TGTGCCAGCAGCCACGGAGGTAGGCTCAATGAGCAGTTCTTC.

The V and J genes are TRBV9 and TRBJ1-1, with 9 bases lining up with TRBD1. Losses at the gene ends were 3 bases for V and 4 bases for J; bases not matched to a gene: 4. The CDR3 runs 14 residues. Germline lookup yields CDR1 SGDLS and CDR2 YYNGEE. CDR3 nucleotide sequence: TGTGCCAGCAGCGAACAGGGGGCGGGCACTGAAGCTTTCTTT. Its translation is CASSEQGAGTEAFF.

The chain links TRBV5-4 to TRBJ2-7; the D is unclear. The V end lost 4 bases, the J end lost 0 bases, and 14 bases lay between the germline ends. The CDR3 extends over 15 amino acids. Germline CDR1 is SGHNT and CDR2 is YYREEE (reference sequence). The CDR3 nucleotides read TGTGCCAGCAGCCTTAAGGGCCAACTCTCCTACGAGCAGTACTTC. This codes for CASSLKGQLSYEQYF.

The genes are TRBV29-1 and TRBJ1-1, with TRBD1 as a possible D gene (6 bases). The CDR3 extends over 12 amino acids. Germline V gives CDR1 SQVTM, CDR2 ANQGSEA. With 8 bases removed from V and 5 bases from J, the gap between germline ends came to 15 bases. The CDR3 nucleotides read TGCAGCTACTTCTCAGGGGTAACTGAAGCTTTCTTT. It specifies CSYFSGVTEAFF.